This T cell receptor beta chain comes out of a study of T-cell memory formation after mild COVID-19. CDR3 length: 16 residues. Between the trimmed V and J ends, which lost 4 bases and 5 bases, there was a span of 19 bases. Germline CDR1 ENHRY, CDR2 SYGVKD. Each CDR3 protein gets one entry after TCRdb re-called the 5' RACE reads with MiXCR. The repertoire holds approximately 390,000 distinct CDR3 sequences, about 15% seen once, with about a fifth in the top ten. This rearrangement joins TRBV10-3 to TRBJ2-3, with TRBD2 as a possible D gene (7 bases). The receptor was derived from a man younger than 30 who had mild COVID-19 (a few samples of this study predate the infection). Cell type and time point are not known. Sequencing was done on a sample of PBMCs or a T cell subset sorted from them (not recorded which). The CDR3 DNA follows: TGTGCCATCAGTGTTTCGCGGGGGCGTACCAAAGATACGCAGTATTTT. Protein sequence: CAISVSRGRTKDTQYF.